The present entry profiles one T cell receptor beta chain with its context. The antigen remains undetermined. The assay ran at deep level. Each sorted subset replicate got 200 ng genomic DNA, tens of thousands of genomes. Generated by immunoSEQ multiplex PCR, the TCRdb table keeps only in-frame clones and is missing some. The table has 2,500,000 or so clones, just under 95% seen once. This specimen comes from a study of shared clonotypes between healthy human individuals. There are 15 residues in the CDR3. Losses at the gene ends were 4 bases for V and 1 base for J; bases not matched to a gene: 3. Germline V lookup: CDR1 SGHNT, CDR2 YYREEE (reference sequence). The study's findings and limits: Sequencing of the sorted subsets was shown by rarefaction to be incomplete despite large depth. The study sampled only blood, and tissue repertoires likely differ.

This sequence was found in a man aged 18 to 30 in good health. Some clones in this sample may be carry-over from other donors' samples. The sample comprised naive CD4+ T cells from PBMCs. Subset here: CD45RA+ positively selected. V is TRBV5-4 and J is TRBJ2-1; 9 bases fit TRBD2. CDR3 protein: CASSGSGSSYNEQFF. In DNA form, the CDR3 reads TGTGCCAGCAGCGGTAGCGGGAGTTCCTACAATGAGCAGTTCTTC.